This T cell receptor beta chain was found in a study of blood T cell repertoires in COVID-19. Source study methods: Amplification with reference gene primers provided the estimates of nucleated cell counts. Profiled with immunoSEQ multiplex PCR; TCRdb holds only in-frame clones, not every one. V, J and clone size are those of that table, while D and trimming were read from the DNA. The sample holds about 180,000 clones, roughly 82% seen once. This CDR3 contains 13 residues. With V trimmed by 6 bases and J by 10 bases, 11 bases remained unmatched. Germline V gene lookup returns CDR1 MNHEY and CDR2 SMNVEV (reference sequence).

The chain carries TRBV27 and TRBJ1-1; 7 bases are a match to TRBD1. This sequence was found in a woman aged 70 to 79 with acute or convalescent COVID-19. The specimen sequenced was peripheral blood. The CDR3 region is CASSLALDRAAFF. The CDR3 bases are TGTGCCAGCAGCTTGGCACTCGACAGGGCAGCTTTCTTT.